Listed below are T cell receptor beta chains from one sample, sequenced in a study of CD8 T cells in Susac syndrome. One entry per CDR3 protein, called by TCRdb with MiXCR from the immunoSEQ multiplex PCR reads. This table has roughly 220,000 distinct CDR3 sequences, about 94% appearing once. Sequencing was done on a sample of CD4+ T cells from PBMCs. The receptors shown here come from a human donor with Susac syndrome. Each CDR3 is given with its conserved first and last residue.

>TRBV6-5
CASSSQGYGYTF
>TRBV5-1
CASSSTGRTNEKLFF
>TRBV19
CASSAAQGGEQFF
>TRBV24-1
CATSDPRDKQETQYF
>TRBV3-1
CASSRGLAGGFNEQFF
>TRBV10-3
CAIRGTGPYNEQFF
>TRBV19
CASRLDRDQPQHF
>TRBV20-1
CSAREELAVETQYF
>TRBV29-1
CSVEAGGGYGYTF
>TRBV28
CASRPAGDNSPLHF
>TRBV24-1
CATSGEASSSYNEQFF
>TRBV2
CASSTSSGGGETQYF
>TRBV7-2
CASSFNRGDTQYF
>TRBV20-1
CSARVESSYNSPLHF
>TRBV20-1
CSATRDDTQYF
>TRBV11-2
CASSSEGLAGYEQYF
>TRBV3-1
CASSQRQGVYNEQFF
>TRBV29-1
CSVGGQGLFTGYTF
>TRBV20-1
CSAPGQGYGYTF
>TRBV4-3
CASSQLIGSLTEAFF
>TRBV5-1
CASSLTQPEDGYTF
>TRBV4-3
CASSQDGVSGNTIYF
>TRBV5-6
CASSLTRGNGYTF
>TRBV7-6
CASSRGQGGLWTEAFF
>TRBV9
CASSVTGGPLSYNEQFF
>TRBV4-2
CASSRNLRGSTEAFF
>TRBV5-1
CASSLSGTGNTEAFF
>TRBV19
CASSNPIRQASYNEQFF
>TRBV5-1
CASSEGQQADGYTF
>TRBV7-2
CASSSPVGEKLFF
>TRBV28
CASSLGTGGGNQPQHF
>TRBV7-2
CASRAGTGGTNEKLFF
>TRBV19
CASSINRGSYEQYF
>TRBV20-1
CSASDSSQTEAFF
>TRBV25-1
CASIMNTEAFF
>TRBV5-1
CASSLGQLGNEQFF
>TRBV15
CATSSPTFNYGYTF
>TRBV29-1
CSVEVKADTQYF
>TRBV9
CASSVGQASPYGYTF
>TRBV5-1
CASSFAGNRQETQYF
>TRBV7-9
CASSLGVYEQFF
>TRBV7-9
CASSLGFTEQFF